Listed below are T cell receptor beta chains from one sample, sequenced in a study of T cells after yellow fever vaccination. TCRdb fed the 5' RACE reads into MiXCR, producing one record per CDR3 protein. The sample includes 170,000 or so distinct CDR3 sequences, approximately 6.2% of them seen just once. The source was CD4+ T cells sorted from PBMCs, collected on the day of the first yellow fever vaccination. These receptors all stem from a man younger than 30 who received the YFV17D yellow fever vaccine. CDR3s include the opening cysteine and the closing phenylalanine or tryptophan. The order of the fields is D gene, clone size, V gene, J gene, CDR3 DNA, CDR3 protein. D genes are given only for firm matches. The listing skips clone size in some rows; elsewhere it reads once, few, many or a size class.

>NA|many|TRBV14|TRBJ1-6
TGTGCCAGCAGCCAAGGACGGTATAATTCACCCCTCCACTTT
CASSQGRYNSPLHF
>TRBD1|few|TRBV19|TRBJ2-3
TGTGCCAGTACCCCAGGACAGGGAGAAGATACGCAGTATTTT
CASTPGQGEDTQYF
>TRBD1|few|TRBV11-2|TRBJ1-2
TGTGCCAGCAGCTCCCCCGGGACAGGGCGAGGCTACACCTTC
CASSSPGTGRGYTF
>NA|many|TRBV7-2|TRBJ2-5
TGTGCCAGCAGCTTAGATAGGGAGACCCAGTACTTC
CASSLDRETQYF
>TRBD2|NA|TRBV4-1|TRBJ2-1
TGCGCCAGCAGCCAAGTTCCCCTCGGGGGGGGGATGCATGAGCAGTTCTTC
CASSQVPLGGGMHEQFF
>NA|many|TRBV12-3/TRBV12-4|TRBJ2-7
TGTGCCAGCAGTCCCGGGACGTTCTCCTACGAGCAGTACTTC
CASSPGTFSYEQYF
>NA|many|TRBV20-1|TRBJ2-2
TGCAGTGCTAGACAGGGAAAGAACACCGGGGAGCTGTTTTTT
CSARQGKNTGELFF
>NA|many|TRBV15|TRBJ2-7
TGTGCCACCAGGCCGGGCCTACTAGGACAAGAGCAGTACTTC
CATRPGLLGQEQYF
>TRBD2|NA|TRBV4-2|TRBJ2-5
TGTGCCAGCAGCCAGGGTTCGGCGGGGGGGCCGCGGGAGACCCAGTACTTC
CASSQGSAGGPRETQYF
>TRBD2|few|TRBV5-4|TRBJ2-7
TGTGCCAGCAGCCCAGACGGGGGTAGCGGGCCCTACGAGCAGTACTTC
CASSPDGGSGPYEQYF
>NA|many|TRBV4-1|TRBJ1-4
TGCGCCAGCAGCCAATTCACGAGACAGCGAAATGAAAAACTGTTTTTT
CASSQFTRQRNEKLFF
>NA|few|TRBV20-1|TRBJ2-3
TGCAGTGCTAGTCGGGCGGGGCCAGATACGCAGTATTTT
CSASRAGPDTQYF
>NA|many|TRBV30|TRBJ2-7
TGTGCCTGGAGTGTATGGGGTGAGCAGTACTTC
CAWSVWGEQYF
>NA|few|TRBV7-2|TRBJ2-5
TGTGCCAGCAGCAAATCCGGGACGGCGGCAGAGACCCAGTACTTC
CASSKSGTAAETQYF
>TRBD2|NA|TRBV2|TRBJ2-1
TGTGCCAGCAGTGATAGCGGGGGGGCCGTAAATGAGCAGTTCTTC
CASSDSGGAVNEQFF
>NA|many|TRBV11-1|TRBJ2-2
TGTGCCAGCAGCTTAGTAAGTGGGCGCCTCCTGAACACCGGGGAGCTGTTTTTT
CASSLVSGRLLNTGELFF
>NA|NA|TRBV5-1|TRBJ1-3
TGCGCCAGCAGCCCAAGGACTCGTCCTGGAAACACCATATATTTT
CASSPRTRPGNTIYF
>TRBD2|many|TRBV12-3/TRBV12-4|TRBJ2-1
TGTGCCAGCAAACCCCTAGCGGGGATTAATGAGCAGTTCTTC
CASKPLAGINEQFF
>TRBD1|many|TRBV5-1|TRBJ2-1
TGCGCCAGCAGCTTGGGCGACAGGGCAATCAACAATGAGCAGTTCTTC
CASSLGDRAINNEQFF
>TRBD2|many|TRBV5-1|TRBJ2-5
TGCGCCAGCAGCACCAGCGGGGGGGGCCAAGAGACCCAGTACTTC
CASSTSGGGQETQYF
>NA|many|TRBV5-1|TRBJ1-4
TGCGCCAGCAGCTTGGCCAGCCAGGAGGGAGAAAAACTGTTTTTT
CASSLASQEGEKLFF
>TRBD2|many|TRBV4-2|TRBJ2-3
TGTGCCAGCAGCCCCTGGACTAGCGGGGCAGCAGATACGCAGTATTTT
CASSPWTSGAADTQYF
>NA|many|TRBV18|TRBJ2-1
TGTGCCAGCTCCCCTCAGGGGGGAGGAAGTTTCTACAATGAGCAGTTCTTC
CASSPQGGGSFYNEQFF
>NA|many|TRBV2|TRBJ2-5
TGTGCCAGCAGTGATCAGGGGTCGGAGACCCAGTACTTC
CASSDQGSETQYF
>TRBD1|few|TRBV5-4|TRBJ1-4
TGTGCCAGCAGCTTTAAAGGGGGCGCGGCCACTAATGAAAAACTGTTTTTT
CASSFKGGAATNEKLFF
>NA|many|TRBV20-1|TRBJ2-6
TGCAGTGCTAGAACCCCAGCTGGGGCCAACGTCCTGACTTTC
CSARTPAGANVLTF
>TRBD1|many|TRBV20-1|TRBJ1-2
TGCAGTGCTAGACAGGGGGGTTATGGCTACACCTTC
CSARQGGYGYTF
>TRBD1|few|TRBV7-6|TRBJ2-2
TGTGCCAGCAGCTCAAGACAGGGGGCGAGAACCGGGGAGCTGTTTTTT
CASSSRQGARTGELFF
>NA|many|TRBV3-1|TRBJ1-2
TGTGCCAGCAGCCAACAAGTGGGAACCGGCTACACCTTC
CASSQQVGTGYTF
>NA|NA|TRBV18|TRBJ1-1
TGTGCCAGCTCCCCCTACGGGGACACTGAAGCTTTCTTT
CASSPYGDTEAFF
>TRBD1|many|TRBV7-3|TRBJ1-2
TGTGCCAGCAGCTTAAGGACAGGGAGGTTAACCTTC
CASSLRTGRLTF
>TRBD1|many|TRBV29-1|TRBJ2-3
TGCAGCGGAGGACAGGGTCGAGGTGGTACGCAGTATTTT
CSGGQGRGGTQYF
>TRBD2|many|TRBV5-1|TRBJ2-7
TGCGCCAGCAGCTGGGAGGGATTTCGCGACTACGAGCAGTACTTC
CASSWEGFRDYEQYF
>NA|many|TRBV27|TRBJ2-3
TGTGCCAGCAGTTCCCTCCCCTATTTAGATACGCAGTATTTT
CASSSLPYLDTQYF
>TRBD1|NA|TRBV7-7|TRBJ2-5
TGTGCTAGCAGCAACGACAGGGAAGAGACCCAGTACTTC
CASSNDREETQYF
>TRBD2|many|TRBV4-3|TRBJ2-1
TGCGCCAGCAGCCAAGCTGCTAGCGGGGAGAATGAGCAGTTCTTC
CASSQAASGENEQFF
>TRBD2|many|TRBV6-5|TRBJ2-1
TGTGCCACCTCGGGACTAGTTTTCCACAATGAGCAGTTCTTC
CATSGLVFHNEQFF
>NA|many|TRBV5-5|TRBJ1-2
TGTGCCAGCAGCTCGGAACAGGGATGGCGGGGCTACACCTTC
CASSSEQGWRGYTF
>NA|many|TRBV3-1|TRBJ1-2
TGTGCCAGCAGCCAGGGGAATGGCGGCTACACCTTC
CASSQGNGGYTF
>NA|few|TRBV7-3|TRBJ2-3
TGTGCCAGCAGCCCCTTTCGTTCAGCAGATACGCAGTATTTT
CASSPFRSADTQYF
>NA|few|TRBV30|TRBJ2-7
TGTGCCTGGAGGAAGCAGGGAACCTACGAGCAGTACTTC
CAWRKQGTYEQYF
>TRBD1|NA|TRBV28|TRBJ2-2
TGTGCCAGCAGCCGACCCGGGACAGGGAACACCGGGGAGCTGTTTTTT
CASSRPGTGNTGELFF
>TRBD1|many|TRBV6-2/TRBV6-3|TRBJ2-5
TGTGCCAGCAGTTGGGACAGGCAAGAGACCCAGTACTTC
CASSWDRQETQYF
>NA|NA|TRBV7-2|TRBJ1-3
TGTGCCAGCAGCTCCAGACACCGCTCTGGAAACACCATATATTTT
CASSSRHRSGNTIYF
>NA|many|TRBV5-1|TRBJ2-3
TGCGCCAGCCGAAGGCGGGATCCAGATACGCAGTATTTT
CASRRRDPDTQYF
>NA|NA|TRBV7-2|TRBJ2-7
TGTGCCAGCAGCTTATTCAGCGGGCTAGCTTACGAGCAGTACTTC
CASSLFSGLAYEQYF